A single T cell receptor beta chain is shown here with its context. This clonotype was counted only a few times. Its antigen is unknown. The input lacks base qualities; no much larger clone sits a single base away. The data are from a study of read filtering for tumor transcriptome and immune sequencing (dated by TCRdb to about 2020). Regarding the complete study: Of the patients in the cohort, some 18 were male and 14 to 15 were female, and their mean age was 65.9 years, with a range of 47 to 80. Per sample, about 4.05 to 11 million TCR-region mapped reads were obtained with IR-seq, compared with only about 80 to 1,300 with RNA-seq. One of the main goals was to work out a read-filtering strategy for immune repertoire data, in particular whether clonotypes backed by only a single read should be removed. After DNase treatment, whole-transcriptome libraries were prepared using the TruSeq RNA Access Library Prep Kit. By revised international staging, 8 patients were R-ISS I, some 17 were R-ISS II and over 5 were R-ISS III. TCR repertoires obtained by targeted immune repertoire sequencing and by bulk whole-transcriptome sequencing performed on the same bone marrow samples were compared. Findings and caveats that apply to the study as a whole: In IR-seq, roughly 79% of clonotypes but roughly 4% of total reads were represented by single-read clonotypes, whereas in RNA-seq, around 73% of clonotypes and approximately 44% of reads were represented by single-read clonotypes. When single-read clonotypes were removed, the proportions of shared clonotypes in IR-seq and RNA-seq correlated more strongly. Rather than purified T cells, the sorted CD138-negative fraction was a mixed bone marrow immune population. Compared with RNA-seq, IR-seq captured clonotypes at much higher depth and more reliably, and a smaller IR-seq throughput was enough to identify most shared clonotypes.

Each patient had bone marrow sampled at the time of active disease. Bone marrow mononuclear cells were isolated by Ficoll-Hypaque density gradient centrifugation. Myeloma plasma cells were removed and CD138-negative cells were collected by negative selection after labeling with CD138 magnetic microbeads on a MACS separator. Purity of the isolated cells was checked by flow cytometry on an Attune NxT using CD138 antibodies. TRIzol reagent was used to extract total RNA, and a NanoDrop spectrophotometer was used to quantify the extracted RNA. Paired RNA-seq and IR-seq were performed on the CD138-negative bone marrow sample of each patient. Starting from 400 to 450 ng RNA, TCR libraries were constructed with the Immunoverse kit using molecular barcoded adaptors that cover the alpha/delta and beta/gamma chains. TCR library preparation used the same RNA that was used for transcriptome sequencing. An Illumina HiSeq 4000 with 2 x 150 cycles was used to sequence the TCR libraries. The source study handled its data this way. MiXCR aligned TCR reads to human V, D, J and C references and assembled the aligned reads into CDR3 clonotypes, with quality filtering and error correction included. Clonotype counts and gene usage diversity were analyzed with the tcR package in R. Raw mapping reads were checked after the RNA-seq reads had been mapped by STAR aligner version 2.5.3a onto the human GRCh37 genome. To test the effect of sequencing depth on detected clonotypes, IR-seq fastq files were randomly downsampled using Seqtk 1.3. TCRdb cleaned the public reads at Q25 with fastp, built clones with MiXCR and kept in-frame beta chains. One record per CDR3 amino acid sequence lists the most common genes and DNA. The V and J calls come from TCRdb's annotation, not from the publication. The sample table contains about 57,000 distinct CDR3 sequences; only one count was recorded for about 20% of them. The ten top clones hold roughly a sixth of the sample.

The sequence derives from a donor over 35 with multiple myeloma. Sequencing was carried out using a population of CD138-negative cells sorted from bone marrow. The meaning of the sample's cell subset or site label: bone marrow mononuclear cells depleted of CD138+ plasma/myeloma cells by negative magnetic selection.

For the CDR3, the sequence is CASSEGMPDTQYF. The sequenced DNA: TGTGCCAGCAGTGAAGGGATGCCAGATACGCAGTATTTT. The V and J segments used are TRBV6-1 and TRBJ2-3; a confident D gene designation cannot be given. Measured from the cysteine to the phenylalanine, the CDR3 is 13 residues long. The kept DNA is CDR3 alone, 39 bases in frame from the first base. The V end loses 1 base and the J end loses 4 bases, and a stretch of 6 bases separates them. Via the germline V gene, CDR1 is MNHNS and CDR2 SASEGT.